Listed below are T cell receptor beta chains from one sample, sequenced in a study of CD4 T cells in relation to SARS-CoV-2 and coronaviruses. TCRdb's table, derived via immunoSEQ multiplex PCR, lists solely in-frame clones and lacks some. The repertoire includes about 28,000 clones, 76% of them detected once, and 14% to 15% sits in the top ten. Their cognate antigens are unknown. Material: CD4+ T cells from PBMCs, cultured in vitro. All receptors come from a human donor in good health. The CDR3 runs from the conserved cysteine through the conserved F or W.

J: TRBJ1-5
V: TRBV7-2
CDR3: CASSVGQGEQPQHF

J: TRBJ2-4
V: TRBV3-1/TRBV3-2
CDR3: CASSKGGRETIQYF

J: TRBJ2-1
V: TRBV5-8
CDR3: CASSSSSHEQFF

J: TRBJ2-7
V: TRBV2
CDR3: CASSPPGGVEQYF

J: TRBJ2-7
V: TRBV3-1/TRBV3-2
CDR3: CASSLGNYEQYF

J: TRBJ1-2
V: TRBV9
CDR3: CASSLGQGATGYTF

J: TRBJ1-1
V: TRBV7-8
CDR3: CASSPTGTVNTEAFF

J: TRBJ1-6
V: TRBV25-1
CDR3: CASRQSNSPLHF

J: TRBJ1-3
V: TRBV9
CDR3: CASSRRAGRENGNTIYF

J: TRBJ1-1
V: TRBV28
CDR3: CASSPSIVTNTEAFF

J: TRBJ1-5
V: TRBV7-2
CDR3: CASSGGRNSNQPQHF

J: TRBJ2-7
V: TRBV6-5
CDR3: CASSRTDSRDEQYF

J: TRBJ1-1
V: TRBV6-6
CDR3: CASSFRQGSNTEAFF

J: TRBJ2-2
V: TRBV18
CDR3: CASSQNVLTSGSTNTGELFF

J: TRBJ2-3
V: TRBV2
CDR3: CASSEALAGGTDTQYF

J: TRBJ2-1
V: TRBV5-1
CDR3: CASAGTAGAGAFEQFF